One T cell receptor beta chain is described in this entry. Its recognized antigen is unknown. Per-nucleotide qualities are absent, and no much larger clonotype sits a single base away. This entry is derived from a study of radiotherapy plus CTLA-4 blockade in lung cancer (dated by TCRdb to 2017 to 2018). With regard to the full study: Among the enrolled patients, 18% had an objective response, and roughly 30% reached disease control.

Via the germline V gene, CDR1 is SGDLS and CDR2 YYNGEE. For this chain, trimming is 1 base at the V end and 4 bases at the J end, and the number of junction bases without a gene match is 10. Counted from cysteine to phenylalanine, this CDR3 has 17 amino acids. Only the CDR3 region is kept as DNA, spanning 51 bases read in frame from base 1. The study evaluated CTLA-4 blockade (ipilimumab) given together with focal radiation therapy in patients who had chemo-refractory metastatic non-small-cell lung cancer. The protocol used for the library was the immunoSEQ multiplex PCR assay. Entries here come from immuneACCESS through TCRdb and include only in-frame sequences with V and J called. Some clones fail to appear in such tables; in the studies checked, an unresolved V gene covers under half of the shortfall, and the cause of the remainder is unknown. This sample comprises under 110,000 clones, 70% to 90% of them detected only once. Of the sample, under 2.5% falls within the top ten clones.

Paper-wide results and their limitations: After treatment with radiotherapy and ipilimumab, TCR clones that originated in tumors expanded in peripheral blood. The strongest predictors of response were reported to be early dynamic shifts in blood T cell clones along with a rise in serum interferon-beta following radiation.

This sequence was found in a human donor with non-small cell lung cancer that progressed on radiotherapy plus ipilimumab. Some clones in this sample may be carry-over from other donors' samples. The source was peripheral blood, collected from a patient treated with radiotherapy plus ipilimumab. The sequence links TRBV9 to TRBJ2-3, and 9 junction bases match TRBD2. The base sequence is TGTGCCAGCAGCGTAAGGGGGGGCGGGGGGGCCTCAGATACGCAGTATTTT. Translation gives CASSVRGGGGASDTQYF. Full variable domain (CDR3 extended with the reference TRBV9 and TRBJ2-3 proteins): DSGVTQTPKHLITATGQRVTLRCSPRSGDLSVYWYQQSLDQGLQFLIQYYNGEERAKGNILERFSAQQFPDLHSELNLSSLELGDSALYFCASSVRGGGGASDTQYFGPGTRLTVL.